These 9 T cell receptor beta chains came from one sample sequenced in a study of T cell repertoires in cytomegalovirus infection. These receptors have no known antigen. One entry per CDR3 protein, called by TCRdb with MiXCR from the reads. This repertoire shows a few hundred thousand distinct CDR3 sequences, 25% to 30% found once; its top ten account for around 18%. Sequencing used cultured PBMCs, obtained from culture after CMV antigen stimulation. Every receptor here comes from a human donor in good health (CMV status not recorded). Some clones in this sample may be carry-over from other donors' samples.

The chain employs TRBV18 and TRBJ1-2, with 9 bases aligning to TRBD1. This CDR3 contains 15 residues. Per germline, CDR1 KGHSH and CDR2 LQKENI. The V gene end was trimmed by 6 bases and the J gene end by 3 bases; junction bases not matched to a gene: 8. CDR3 bases: TGTGCCAGCTCGCGGGACAGGGTCTCTGACTATGGCTACACCTTC. It yields the protein CASSRDRVSDYGYTF.

The V call is TRBV30, the J call TRBJ1-2; TRBD1 matches at 7 bases. Germline trimming cut 4 bases from V and 1 base from J; bases unmatched to any gene: 6. Germline CDR1 and CDR2: GTSNPN and SVGIG (reference sequence). This CDR3 contains 14 residues. This CDR3 is CAWTTTGFNYGYTF. As DNA, the CDR3 is TGTGCCTGGACTACGACAGGGTTTAACTATGGCTACACCTTC.

The CDR3 DNA sequence: TGCGCCAGCAGCCGGGGGGGGGACACCTATCAGCCCCAGCATTTT. It translates to CASSRGGDTYQPQHF. The chain combines TRBV5-1 with TRBJ1-5; a possible D gene is TRBD1 (6 bases). Per germline, CDR1 SGHRS and CDR2 YFSETQ. This CDR3 has 15 amino acids. V was clipped by 4 bases and J by 5 bases, with 16 bases between them.

The chain recombines TRBV12-3 or TRBV12-4 with TRBJ1-4; 7 nucleotides line up with TRBD1. The CDR3 is made up of 14 amino acids. The J segment lost 4 bases and the V segment lost 6 bases, leaving 5 bases of the junction unmatched. The CDR3 DNA reads TGTGCCAGCAGACTGACAGGGTTTAATGAAAAACTGTTTTTT. This codes for CASRLTGFNEKLFF.

A few counts support this clonotype. The CDR3 DNA is TGCAGTGCTAGAGATGGGGGAGCGGACCAAGAGACCCAGTACTTC. This sequence encodes CSARDGGADQETQYF. The J gene is TRBJ2-5, the V gene TRBV20-1; the D call may be TRBD1 or TRBD2 (5 bases each). This CDR3 has 15 residues. V was clipped by 0 bases and J by 0 bases, with 11 bases between them. Germline CDR1 is DFQATT and CDR2 is SNEGSKA (reference sequence).

The V call is TRBV11-2, the J call TRBJ2-5; tentatively, D is TRBD1 (6 bases). Germline CDR1 and CDR2: SGHAT and FQNNGV. The CDR3 is 15 residues long. Trimming pared 5 bases from V and 0 bases from J, leaving 13 bases between. This chain's CDR3 is CASSPNGQNQETQYF. The CDR3 DNA reads as TGTGCCAGCAGCCCAAATGGACAGAACCAAGAGACCCAGTACTTC.

The sample holds many counts of this clonotype. The rearrangement links TRBV12-3 or TRBV12-4 to TRBJ2-7; TRBD1 or TRBD2 may be the D gene (5 bases each). V was trimmed by 6 bases and J by 1 base, leaving 7 bases between them. This CDR3 contains 12 residues. In DNA, the CDR3 is TGTGCCAGCAGCGGGGCTTCCTACGAGCAGTACTTC. It encodes CASSGASYEQYF.

This clonotype has a handful of counts. The chain uses TRBV27 and TRBJ1-5; D uncertain. The germline V gene encodes CDR1 MNHEY and CDR2 SMNVEV (reference sequence). The CDR3 is made up of 15 amino acids. V was shortened by 4 bases and J by 0 bases, with 10 bases between the two germline ends. The CDR3 DNA is TGTGCCAGCAGTTCCTGGACTGATAGCAATCAGCCCCAGCATTTT. As protein: CASSSWTDSNQPQHF.

This clonotype was counted a few times. The V gene is TRBV19, the J gene TRBJ2-3; maybe TRBD2 (6 bases). V dropped 8 bases and J dropped 4 bases, with 19 bases sitting between them. Germline-derived CDR1 and CDR2 are LNHDA and SQIVND (reference sequence). The CDR3 spans 15 residues. In DNA form, the CDR3 reads TGTGCCAGTTCGGCACTAGCCTTTGGGTCAGATACGCAGTATTTT. Amino acids: CASSALAFGSDTQYF.